The 28 T cell receptor beta chains below all came from one sample that was sequenced in a study of blood T cell repertoires in COVID-19. The method was immunoSEQ multiplex PCR; TCRdb's version includes in-frame clones alone and lacks a portion of them. The profile covers over 200,000 clones, with about 90% appearing a single time and roughly 2.5% taken by the ten largest. The sequenced sample was peripheral blood. The receptors shown here come from an older woman with acute or convalescent COVID-19.

The chain has TRBV3-1 (or the pseudogene TRBV3-2) and TRBJ2-2; 7 bases fit TRBD2. The V gene end was trimmed by 1 base and the J gene end by 2 bases; junction bases not matched to a gene: 10. The germline gives CDR1 LGHDT, CDR2 YNNKEL (reference sequence). This CDR3 is built from 18 residues. The CDR3 DNA sequence: TGTGCCAGCAGCCAAGGGGGGAGCGGGGCCTCCAACACCGGGGAGCTGTTTTTT. Translation gives CASSQGGSGASNTGELFF.

The J gene is TRBJ1-2, the V gene TRBV5-1; 7 nucleotides match TRBD1. Per the germline V gene, CDR1 is SGHRS and CDR2 is YFSETQ. CDR3 size: 14 residues. J was trimmed by 4 bases and V by 4 bases; bases with no gene match: 7. The chain's CDR3 is CASSPGGSSYGYTF. CDR3 nucleotide sequence: TGCGCCAGCAGCCCAGGGGGGAGCTCCTATGGCTACACCTTC.

The V call is TRBV13, the J call TRBJ2-7; TRBD2 agrees at 10 bases. V was clipped by 1 base and J by 4 bases; unmatched bases: 22. The CDR3 totals 21 residues. Germline V lookup: CDR1 PRHDT, CDR2 FYEKMQ (reference sequence). CDR3: CASSLETDPASGRIFGYEQYF. The CDR3 nucleotides read TGTGCCAGCAGCTTAGAAACGGATCCGGCTAGCGGGAGAATCTTCGGGTACGAGCAGTACTTC.

The chain recombines TRBV5-4 with TRBJ2-5, with 8 bases identical to TRBD1. In germline, CDR1 is SGHNT, CDR2 YYREEE (reference sequence). CDR3 length equals 15 residues. Unmatched junction bases numbered 5, after V lost 0 bases and J lost 4 bases. CDR3 protein: CASSLGDRGSETQYF. The DNA of the CDR3 is TGTGCCAGCAGCTTGGGTGACAGGGGCTCAGAGACCCAGTACTTC.

The chain uses TRBV12-5 and TRBJ2-7; a weak D match, TRBD1 (5 bases). This CDR3 has 16 residues. Germline lookup yields CDR1 LGHNT and CDR2 FRNRAP. V lost 6 bases to trimming and J lost 0 bases, with 18 bases between them. Here the CDR3 reads CASGPPDSRFSYEQYF. The CDR3 nucleotides read TGTGCTAGTGGACCTCCCGACAGTAGATTCTCCTACGAGCAGTACTTC.

J is TRBJ1-1 and V is TRBV27; no definite D call. Trimming removed 3 bases from V and 0 bases from J, with 8 bases in between. This CDR3 contains 14 residues. The V gene's germline CDR1 is MNHEY and CDR2 SMNVEV (reference sequence). The CDR3 sequence: CASSFRPLNTEAFF. The DNA for the CDR3 is TGTGCCAGCAGTTTCCGTCCTTTGAACACTGAAGCTTTCTTT.

For the CDR3, the DNA is TGTGCCAGCAGCACCGACAGGGGGCGCTCGGATGGCTACACCTTC. It specifies CASSTDRGRSDGYTF. The chain is built from TRBV7-4 and TRBJ1-2; 10 bases agree with TRBD1. The length of the CDR3 is 15 residues. V trimming: 5 bases; J trimming: 6 bases; junction bases outside the gene matches: 9. CDR1 SGHVT and CDR2 SQSDAQ come from the germline V gene.

The chain combines TRBV9 with TRBJ1-6; 8 nucleotides match TRBD1. Germline V gene data show CDR1 as SGDLS and CDR2 as YYNGEE. V gave up 3 bases and J gave up 7 bases; unmatched junction bases: 6. The length of the CDR3 is 15 residues. The CDR3 reads CASSGYQGANSPLHF. The CDR3, as DNA: TGTGCCAGCAGCGGTTACCAGGGGGCAAATTCACCCCTCCACTTT.

The V call is TRBV19, the J call TRBJ2-7; possibly TRBD2 for D (6 bases). Germline CDR1 and CDR2: LNHDA and SQIVND (reference sequence). The CDR3 sequence is 14 residues long. Between the trimmed V and J ends, which lost 5 bases and 4 bases, there was a span of 15 bases. The CDR3 here is CASSRAGNSYEQYF. The CDR3 nucleotides read TGTGCCAGTAGTCGGGCGGGAAATTCTTACGAGCAGTACTTC.

V usage is TRBV29-1 and J usage is TRBJ2-3; perhaps TRBD1 as D (6 bases). The CDR3 is 12 residues long. Germline CDR1 is SQVTM and CDR2 is ANQGSEA. In nucleotides, the CDR3 is TGCAGAATAGGGGGTAGCACAGATACGCAGTATTTT. Residues: CRIGGSTDTQYF.

The gene calls are TRBV9 and TRBJ1-1; D remains unclear. V lost 1 base and J lost 4, with 8 bases in between. From germline, CDR1 is SGDLS and CDR2 YYNGEE. CDR3 length: 13 residues. The CDR3 reads CASSVMAFTEAFF. The CDR3 coding sequence is TGTGCCAGCAGCGTAATGGCTTTCACTGAAGCTTTCTTT.

The J gene is TRBJ1-3, the V gene TRBV27; D remains unclear. Trimming left V 4 bases short and J 4 bases short, with 8 bases between. CDR3 length: 13 residues. The V gene's germline CDR1 is MNHEY and CDR2 SMNVEV (reference sequence). CDR3 amino acids: CASSSGFGNTIYF. The CDR3 DNA sequence: TGTGCCAGCAGTTCAGGCTTCGGAAACACCATATATTTT.

This chain connects TRBV2 to TRBJ2-3, with 9 bases identical to TRBD1. Germline V gives CDR1 SNHLY, CDR2 FYNNEI. Trimming at V came to 6 bases and at J to 0 bases, leaving 4 bases not matched to a gene. The CDR3 totals 15 residues. CDR3 coding DNA: TGTGCCAGCAGCTTGGGACAGGGAAGCACAGATACGCAGTATTTT. As protein: CASSLGQGSTDTQYF.

The genes are TRBV6-2 or TRBV6-3 and TRBJ1-4, with D unclear. There are 14 residues in the CDR3. With 3 bases removed from V and 0 bases from J, the gap between germline ends came to 5 bases. Germline V lookup: CDR1 MNHEY, CDR2 SVGEGT. The CDR3 here is CASSYRATNEKLFF. CDR3 coding DNA: TGTGCCAGCAGTTATCGTGCAACTAATGAAAAACTGTTTTTT.

The gene calls are TRBV6-2 or TRBV6-3 and TRBJ1-5; D is undetermined. With 5 bases removed from V and 4 bases from J, the gap between germline ends came to 12 bases. Germline CDR1 is MNHEY and CDR2 is SVGEGT. The length of the CDR3 is 14 residues. CDR3 region: CASSATSVNQPQHF. The CDR3, as DNA: TGTGCCAGCAGTGCGACATCCGTAAATCAGCCCCAGCATTTT.

The gene calls are TRBV5-6 and TRBJ2-3; D is ambiguous. V was clipped by 4 bases and J by 3 bases, with 12 bases between them. CDR1 is SGHDT, CDR2 YYEEEE, per germline. The CDR3 extends over 14 amino acids. Here the CDR3 DNA reads TGTGCCAGCAGCGAGTCCCTCGAAACAGATACGCAGTATTTT. Translated: CASSESLETDTQYF.

V gene TRBV27 combines with J gene TRBJ2-1; TRBD2 matches 10 bases. From germline, CDR1 is MNHEY and CDR2 SMNVEV (reference sequence). The ends lost 2 bases at V and 5 bases at J; junction bases unmatched: 6. The CDR3 has 16 residues. In nucleotides, the CDR3 is TGTGCCAGCAGTTTAAGAAGGACTAGCGGAAACAATGAGCAGTTCTTC. Protein sequence: CASSLRRTSGNNEQFF.

For this clone: The sample has other DNA sequences that encode this CDR3 too. This rearrangement joins TRBV5-1 to TRBJ2-7; 7 nucleotides agree with TRBD2. From germline, CDR1 is SGHRS and CDR2 YFSETQ. The CDR3 extends over 13 amino acids. V was clipped by 4 bases and J by 7 bases; unmatched bases: 8. The CDR3 sequence is CASSPSGVYEQYF. DNA for the CDR3: TGCGCCAGCAGCCCGAGCGGGGTCTATGAGCAGTACTTC.

The DNA of the CDR3 is TGTGCCAGCAGTGAAGTCGGGGGTGGTCTCGCTGAAGCTTTCTTT. This encodes CASSEVGGGLAEAFF. This chain uses TRBV6-1 with TRBJ1-1; the D gene is possibly TRBD1 (5 bases). V gave up 1 base and J gave up 6 bases, with 15 bases separating them. The CDR3 has 15 residues. Per the germline V gene, CDR1 is MNHNS and CDR2 is SASEGT.

The V gene is TRBV18, the J gene TRBJ2-7, with a weak D call TRBD2 (6 bases). Trimming cost V 1 base and J 1 base, with 8 bases left between them. This CDR3 spans 14 amino acids. Germline V gene lookup returns CDR1 KGHSH and CDR2 LQKENI. The CDR3 DNA reads TGTGCCAGCTCACCACAGGAGGGATCCTACGAGCAGTACTTC. Translation gives CASSPQEGSYEQYF.

The chain joins TRBV6-6 to TRBJ1-2, with a possible D match to TRBD1 (5 bases). The germline V and J ends were trimmed by 0 bases and 2 bases, with 7 bases remaining between them. Germline assignment: CDR1 MNHNY and CDR2 SVGAGI (reference sequence). The CDR3 runs to 14 residues. The CDR3 reads CASSYSPGNYGYTF. As DNA, the CDR3 is TGTGCCAGCAGTTACTCACCAGGGAACTATGGCTACACCTTC.

This chain joins TRBV4-3 and TRBJ2-7, with 8 nucleotides matching TRBD2. CDR3 length equals 15 residues. Germline V gene lookup returns CDR1 LGHNA and CDR2 YSLEER. V dropped 3 bases and J dropped 1; count of bases not matched to a gene: 5. CDR3 DNA sequence: TGCGCCAGCAGCCAGGGACTAGTGGGTTCCTACGAGCAGTACTTC. Residues: CASSQGLVGSYEQYF.

V is TRBV29-1 and J is TRBJ1-2; D unresolved. The CDR3 extends over 14 amino acids. V lost 4 bases to trimming and J lost 5 bases, with 17 bases between them. The germline V gene encodes CDR1 SQVTM and CDR2 ANQGSEA. The CDR3: CSVGSGGFAYGYTF. The CDR3 bases are TGCAGCGTTGGGTCGGGAGGCTTTGCTTATGGCTACACCTTC.

This chain uses TRBV7-3 with TRBJ2-2; 12 bases agree with TRBD2. CDR1 and CDR2 from the germline V gene are SGHTA and FQGTGA. The CDR3 sequence is 15 residues long. V trimming: 5 bases; J trimming: 3 bases; junction bases outside the gene matches: 1. The CDR3: CASSPSGGDTGELFF. CDR3 DNA sequence: TGTGCCAGCAGCCCTAGCGGGGGGGACACCGGGGAGCTGTTTTTT.

The V call is TRBV18, the J call TRBJ1-3; 7 nucleotides align to TRBD1. The ends lost 2 bases at V and 1 base at J; junction bases unmatched: 8. Germline V gene sequence: CDR1 KGHSH, CDR2 LQKENI. CDR3 size: 17 residues. The CDR3 DNA follows: TGTGCCAGCTCACCAGACAGGGTCCCTCCTTCTGGAAACACCATATATTTT. Residues: CASSPDRVPPSGNTIYF.

This clone was found a few times. The J gene is TRBJ1-1, the V gene TRBV7-2; D is ambiguous. Germline assignment: CDR1 SGHTA and CDR2 FQGNSA. This CDR3 is built from 14 residues. The V and J ends lost 6 bases and 0 bases respectively, with 11 bases between them. CDR3: CASRPGRVNTEAFF. The CDR3 region has the DNA TGTGCCAGCAGACCTGGGAGGGTGAACACTGAAGCTTTCTTT.

This chain joins TRBV5-6 and TRBJ1-1; tentative D call: TRBD1 (5 bases). Between the trimmed V and J ends, which lost 2 bases and 3 bases, there was a span of 20 bases. This CDR3 is built from 17 residues. The germline V gene has CDR1 SGHDT and CDR2 YYEEEE. CDR3 region: CASSLDQGPGAYTEAFF. In DNA form, the CDR3 reads TGTGCCAGCAGCTTAGACCAGGGTCCGGGTGCGTACACTGAAGCTTTCTTT.

The count of this clone is one. The chain links TRBV12-5 to TRBJ1-4; 9 bases fit TRBD1. J was trimmed by 7 bases and V by 5 bases; bases with no gene match: 11. Germline loops: CDR1 LGHNT, CDR2 FRNRAP. The CDR3 sequence is 16 residues long. DNA for the CDR3: TGTGCTAGTGGTGCCGGGACAGGGATGGGGAGTGAAAAACTGTTTTTT. Translated, it gives CASGAGTGMGSEKLFF.